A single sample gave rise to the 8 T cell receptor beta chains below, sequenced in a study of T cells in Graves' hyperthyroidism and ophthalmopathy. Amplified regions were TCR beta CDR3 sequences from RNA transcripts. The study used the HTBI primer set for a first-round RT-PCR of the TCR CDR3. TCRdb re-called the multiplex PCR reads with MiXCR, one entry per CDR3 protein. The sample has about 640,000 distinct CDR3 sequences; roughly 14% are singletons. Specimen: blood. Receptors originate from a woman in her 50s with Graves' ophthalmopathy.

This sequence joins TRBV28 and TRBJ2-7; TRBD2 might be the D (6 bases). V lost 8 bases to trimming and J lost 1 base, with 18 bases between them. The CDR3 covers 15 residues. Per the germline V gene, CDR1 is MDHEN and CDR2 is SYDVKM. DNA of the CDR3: TGTGCCAGCGGTTCCCTCACGGGACTGTCCTACGAGCAGTACTTC. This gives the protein CASGSLTGLSYEQYF.

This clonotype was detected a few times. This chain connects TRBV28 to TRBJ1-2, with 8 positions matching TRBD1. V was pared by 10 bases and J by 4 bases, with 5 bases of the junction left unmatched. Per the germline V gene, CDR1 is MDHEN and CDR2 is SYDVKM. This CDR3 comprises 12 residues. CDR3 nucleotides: TGTGCCAAAAGACAGGGGATCTATGGCTACACCTTC. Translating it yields CAKRQGIYGYTF.

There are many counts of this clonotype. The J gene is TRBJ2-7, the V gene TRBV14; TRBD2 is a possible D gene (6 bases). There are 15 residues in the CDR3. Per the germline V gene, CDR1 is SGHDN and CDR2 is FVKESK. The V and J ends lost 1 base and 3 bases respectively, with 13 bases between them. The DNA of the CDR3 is TGTGCCAGCAGCCAAGTCCTTACGGGAGTCTACGAGCAGTACTTC. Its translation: CASSQVLTGVYEQYF.

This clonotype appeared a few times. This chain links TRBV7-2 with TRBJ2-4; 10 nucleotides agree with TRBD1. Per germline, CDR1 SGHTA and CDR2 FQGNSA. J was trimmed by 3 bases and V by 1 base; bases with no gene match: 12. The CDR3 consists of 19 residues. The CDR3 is CASSLEGGQGESYKNIQYF. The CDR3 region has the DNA TGTGCCAGCAGCTTAGAAGGTGGACAGGGGGAATCGTACAAAAACATTCAGTACTTC.

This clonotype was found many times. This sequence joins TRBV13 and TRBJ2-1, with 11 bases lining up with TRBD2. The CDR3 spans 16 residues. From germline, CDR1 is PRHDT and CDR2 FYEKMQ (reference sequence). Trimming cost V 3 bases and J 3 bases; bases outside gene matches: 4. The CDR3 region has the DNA TGTGCCAGCAGCTTGGGACTAGCGGAGCTCTACAATGAGCAGTTCTTC. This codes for CASSLGLAELYNEQFF. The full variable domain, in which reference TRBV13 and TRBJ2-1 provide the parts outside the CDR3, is AAGVIQSPRHLIKEKRETATLKCYPIPRHDTVYWYQQGPGQDPQFLISFYEKMQSDKGSIPDRFSAQQFSDYHSELNMSSLELGDSALYFCASSLGLAELYNEQFFGPGTRLTVL.

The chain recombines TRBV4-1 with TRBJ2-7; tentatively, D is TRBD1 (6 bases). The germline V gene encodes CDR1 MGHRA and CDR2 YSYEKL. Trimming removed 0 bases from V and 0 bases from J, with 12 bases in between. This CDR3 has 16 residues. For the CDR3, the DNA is TGCGCCAGCAGCCAAGATCGCCAGGGGAGCTCCTACGAGCAGTACTTC. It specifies CASSQDRQGSSYEQYF.

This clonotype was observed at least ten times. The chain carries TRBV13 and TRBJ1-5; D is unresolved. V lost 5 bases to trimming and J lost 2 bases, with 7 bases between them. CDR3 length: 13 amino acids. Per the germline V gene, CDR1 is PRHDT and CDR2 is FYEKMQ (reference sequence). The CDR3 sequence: CASSKNGNQPQHF. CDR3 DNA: TGTGCCAGCAGCAAGAATGGCAATCAGCCCCAGCATTTT.

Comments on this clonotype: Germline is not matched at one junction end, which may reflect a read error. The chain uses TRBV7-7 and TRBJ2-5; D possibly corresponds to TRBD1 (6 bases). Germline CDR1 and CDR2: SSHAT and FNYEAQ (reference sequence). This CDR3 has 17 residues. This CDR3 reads CASSLHPGQNKQETQYF. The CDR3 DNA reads TGTGCTAGCAGCTTGCACCCGGGACAAAACAAACAAGAGACCCAGTACTTC.